The 31 T cell receptor beta chains presented below share a single source sample, sequenced in a study of human T cells and chemical hapten exposure. Time point defined: pre-sensitization, week 0. Regarding treatment: therapeutic diphenylcyclopropenone sensitization with weekly scalp DPC. A single record per CDR3 protein comes from TCRdb applying MiXCR to the RACE reads. The table lists tens of thousands of distinct CDR3 sequences, 10% to 13% of them singletons, with about 6.5% in the top ten. The sequences come from whole blood, collected in connection with sensitization to the hapten diphenylcyclopropenone (DPC). The source is a man aged 25-40 years with alopecia areata. Some clones in this sample may be carry-over from other donors' samples.

This clonotype has more than one count but fewer than ten. This rearrangement joins TRBV7-6 to TRBJ1-5, with D unclear. The CDR3 covers 13 residues. Trimming shortened V by 3 bases and J by 5 bases, and 8 bases separated the two germline ends. The V gene's germline CDR1 is SGHVS and CDR2 FNYEAQ. The CDR3 DNA is TGTGCCAGCAGCTTGGCAAACGATCAGCCCCAGCATTTT. It yields the protein CASSLANDQPQHF. Looking up the rest from reference TRBV7-6 and TRBJ1-5 gives the full variable domain: GAGVSQSPRYKVTKRGQDVALRCDPISGHVSLYWYRQALGQGPEFLTYFNYEAQQDKSGLPNDRFSAERPEGSISTLTIQRTEQRDSAMYRCASSLANDQPQHFGDGTRLSIL.

This clonotype has more than one count but fewer than ten. The chain uses TRBV5-1 and TRBJ2-1; D not resolved. The germline V and J ends were trimmed by 6 bases and 3 bases, with 10 bases remaining between them. The length of the CDR3 is 13 residues. Germline values: CDR1 SGHRS, CDR2 YFSETQ. CDR3 protein: CASTGANYNEQFF. In DNA, the CDR3 is TGCGCCAGCACCGGAGCGAACTACAATGAGCAGTTCTTC.

This clonotype has just a few counts. This rearrangement joins TRBV28 to TRBJ2-7; 11 bases are shared with TRBD2. The CDR3 has 15 residues. The germline CDR1 and CDR2 sequences are MDHEN and SYDVKM. The V and J ends lost 2 bases and 3 bases, in that order; junction bases with no gene match: 3. The CDR3 loop is CASSLGTSGYYEQYV. For the CDR3, the DNA is TGTGCCAGCAGTTTAGGGACTAGCGGATACTACGAGCAGTACGTC.

This clonotype was seen repeatedly, ten times or more. The chain is built from TRBV7-9 and TRBJ2-1, with TRBD1 matching 7 bases. The CDR3 contains 15 residues. The junction had 7 bases not matched to a gene; V was cut back by 4 bases and J by 4 bases. Germline V lookup: CDR1 SEHNR, CDR2 FQNEAQ (reference sequence). CDR3 region: CASSSRDSSYNEQFF. In DNA, the CDR3 is TGTGCCAGCAGCTCCCGGGACAGCTCGTACAATGAGCAGTTCTTC.

This clonotype came up many times. This chain uses TRBV9 with TRBJ1-1; D uncertain. CDR1 and CDR2 from the germline V gene are SGDLS and YYNGEE. This CDR3 comprises 15 residues. V was cut by 0 bases and J by 0 bases, with 9 bases left in between. The CDR3 sequence is CASSVEVGLNTEAFF. The CDR3 nucleotides read TGTGCCAGCAGCGTAGAGGTCGGGTTGAACACTGAAGCTTTCTTT.

By share of the sample, this clonotype is medium-sized (0.01 to 0.1%). V gene TRBV9 combines with J gene TRBJ1-6, with TRBD1 identical over 8 bases. Trimming removed 3 bases from V and 7 bases from J; junction bases left unmatched: 9. CDR3 size: 16 residues. Germline V gene lookup returns CDR1 SGDLS and CDR2 YYNGEE. CDR3 protein: CASSAAGGAGNSPLHF. In DNA, the CDR3 is TGTGCCAGCAGCGCCGCAGGGGGCGCTGGGAATTCACCCCTCCACTTT.

This clonotype showed up many times. The V call is TRBV2, the J call TRBJ2-5, with TRBD2 identical over 13 bases. CDR3 length: 13 amino acids. V shed 4 bases and J 7 bases; nucleotides not matched to a gene: 0. Looked up from germline, CDR1 is SNHLY and CDR2 is FYNNEI. In DNA, the CDR3 is TGTGCCAGCAGTGGACTAGCGGGAGGGACCCAGTACTTC. Residues: CASSGLAGGTQYF.

This chain uses TRBV13 with TRBJ2-2; 7 nucleotides match TRBD1. Trimming cost V 3 bases and J 2 bases; bases outside gene matches: 6. The CDR3 totals 16 residues. Germline assignment: CDR1 PRHDT and CDR2 FYEKMQ (reference sequence). CDR3 residues: CASSFGRGPNTGELFF. CDR3 coding DNA: TGTGCCAGCAGCTTCGGAAGGGGGCCAAACACCGGGGAGCTGTTTTTT.

This clonotype was detected only a few times. V and J are TRBV6-1 and TRBJ2-7, with TRBD1 as a possible D gene (6 bases). Trimming left V 10 bases short and J 3 bases short, with 16 bases between. The CDR3 is 13 amino acids. Germline CDR1 MNHNS, CDR2 SASEGT. The CDR3 sequence is CAIQTLDSYEQYV. The CDR3, as DNA: TGTGCCATTCAAACACTGGACAGCTACGAGCAGTACGTC.

The chain couples TRBV2 to TRBJ2-1; D gene ambiguous. The V gene's germline CDR1 is SNHLY and CDR2 FYNNEI. This CDR3 has 11 residues. The germline V and J ends were trimmed by 4 bases and 7 bases, with 5 bases remaining between them. CDR3 nucleotide sequence: TGTGCCAGCAGTGTATCGAATGAGCAGTTCTTC. The encoded protein is CASSVSNEQFF.

This clonotype occurred many times. The chain combines TRBV28 with TRBJ2-3, with a weak D call TRBD2 (6 bases). Germline assignment: CDR1 MDHEN and CDR2 SYDVKM. The CDR3 is 15 residues long. V was cut by 3 bases and J by 9 bases, with 19 bases left in between. In DNA form, the CDR3 reads TGTGCCAGCAGTTTCAACCGCGGGGCGATAGTCACGCAGTATTTT. Its protein is CASSFNRGAIVTQYF.

Many counts were recorded for this clonotype. This sequence joins TRBV7-8 and TRBJ1-4, with D unresolved. This CDR3 spans 14 amino acids. The ends were cut back, 3 bases at V and 0 bases at J, with 5 bases in the middle. Germline V gene data show CDR1 as SGHVS and CDR2 as FQNEAQ. For the CDR3, the DNA is TGTGCCAGCAGCTTGCTGGCAACTAATGAAAAACTGTTTTTT. Translating it yields CASSLLATNEKLFF.

The chain joins TRBV7-9 to TRBJ1-1, with 7 nucleotides matching TRBD1. The V gene's germline CDR1 is SEHNR and CDR2 FQNEAQ (reference sequence). V dropped 4 bases and J dropped 1; count of bases not matched to a gene: 6. CDR3 length equals 15 residues. The CDR3 bases are TGTGCCAGCAGCTCGGTGGGACAGCGGAACACTGAAGCTTTCTTT. It specifies CASSSVGQRNTEAFF.

There are many counts of this clonotype. V and J are TRBV6-2 or TRBV6-3 and TRBJ2-1; D not resolved. Looked up from germline, CDR1 is MNHEY and CDR2 is SVGEGT. The CDR3 spans 11 residues. V gave up 0 bases and J gave up 10 bases, with 4 bases separating them. CDR3 residues: CASSYSIEQFF. The CDR3 nucleotides are TGTGCCAGCAGTTACTCAATCGAGCAGTTCTTC.

This clonotype was picked up many times. V usage is TRBV7-7 and J usage is TRBJ2-5; tentative D call: TRBD1 (5 bases). Germline CDR1 SSHAT, CDR2 FNYEAQ (reference sequence). The CDR3 covers 15 residues. V lost 2 bases to trimming and J lost 0 bases, with 10 bases between them. CDR3 loop: CASSLRGWHQETQYF. In DNA, the CDR3 is TGTGCCAGCAGCTTAAGGGGATGGCACCAAGAGACCCAGTACTTC.

This clonotype occurred many times. The chain combines TRBV6-6 with TRBJ1-1; no firm D call. Germline V gene lookup returns CDR1 MNHNY and CDR2 SVGAGI (reference sequence). Trimming removed 5 bases from V and 7 bases from J, with 5 bases in between. This CDR3 has 10 amino acids. The CDR3 nucleotides are TGTGCCAGCAGTGAAGGTGAAGCTTTCTTT. Its protein product is CASSEGEAFF.

The chain joins TRBV7-9 to TRBJ1-6; the D is unclear. The V end was cut by 1 base, the J end by 9 bases, with 7 bases between. Germline assignment: CDR1 SEHNR and CDR2 FQNEAQ (reference sequence). There are 13 residues in the CDR3. The CDR3, as DNA: TGTGCCAGCAGCTTAGAGCGAATTTCACCCCTCCACTTT. Its protein is CASSLERISPLHF.

The CDR3 is CASRTQGYGYTF. Here the CDR3 DNA reads TGTGCCAGCAGGACACAGGGCTATGGCTACACCTTC. The chain combines TRBV6-5 with TRBJ1-2; D perhaps matches TRBD1 (6 bases). The V and J ends lost 6 bases and 4 bases respectively, with 9 bases between them. Germline CDR1 and CDR2: MNHEY and SVGAGI. The CDR3 has 12 amino acids.

Ten or more counts support this clonotype. This chain uses TRBV10-1 with TRBJ1-4; TRBD1 matches at 8 bases. This CDR3 has 18 residues. With V trimmed by 9 bases and J by 0 bases, 15 bases remained unmatched. Germline lookup yields CDR1 WNHNN and CDR2 SYGVQD (reference sequence). The CDR3 here is CARTTTGQGFSTNEKLFF. The DNA of the CDR3 is TGCGCCAGGACGACGACCGGACAGGGTTTTTCAACTAATGAAAAACTGTTTTTT.

The V and J genes are TRBV7-7 and TRBJ1-6, with 8 bases matching TRBD1. CDR1 SSHAT and CDR2 FNYEAQ come from the germline V gene (reference sequence). The V and J ends lost 5 bases and 10 bases, in that order; junction bases with no gene match: 13. This CDR3 spans 16 amino acids. CDR3 sequence: CASSGAPDREKSPLHF. The DNA of the CDR3 is TGTGCCAGCAGCGGGGCCCCGGACAGGGAAAAGTCACCCCTCCACTTT.

This clonotype came up a few times. This chain links TRBV28 with TRBJ2-5, with D possibly TRBD1 on 6 matching bases. The CDR3 has 16 amino acids. The V gene's germline CDR1 is MDHEN and CDR2 SYDVKM. Between the trimmed V and J ends, which lost 4 bases and 2 bases, there was a span of 17 bases. The CDR3 loop reads CASSSPGEGGQETQYF. The CDR3 nucleotides are TGTGCCAGCAGTTCCCCAGGGGAAGGAGGACAAGAGACCCAGTACTTC.

Ten or more counts support this clonotype. The CDR3 coding sequence is TGTGCCAGCAACAACGGGAGGTTGGCTTTCTTT. Its translation is CASNNGRLAFF. This chain links TRBV6-2 or TRBV6-3 with TRBJ1-1; no firm D call. The V end was cut by 7 bases, the J end by 11 bases, with 14 bases between. CDR1 and CDR2 (germline): MNHEY, SVGEGT. This CDR3 comprises 11 residues.

The chain couples TRBV28 to TRBJ2-3, with 10 bases lining up with TRBD2. Trimming took 3 bases from V and 5 from J; bases not matched to a gene: 20. This CDR3 is 20 amino acids long. Germline V lookup: CDR1 MDHEN, CDR2 SYDVKM. The CDR3 DNA reads TGTGCCAGCAGTTTCGTTTGGCCGATTGGGCCGGGACTAGCGCAAGATACGCAGTATTTT. Residues: CASSFVWPIGPGLAQDTQYF.

In this sample, this clonotype turned up a few times. The chain recombines TRBV5-1 with TRBJ1-5; D might be TRBD1 (6 bases). Germline V CDR1 and CDR2: SGHRS, YFSETQ. Trimming left V 7 bases short and J 3 bases short, with 14 bases between. The CDR3 has 14 residues. CDR3 sequence: CASSAGGPNQPQHF. CDR3 nucleotides: TGCGCCAGCTCAGCTGGGGGCCCCAATCAGCCCCAGCATTTT.

This clonotype has only a few counts. The chain links TRBV3-1 to TRBJ2-2, with 8 bases aligning to TRBD2. Looked up from germline, CDR1 is LGHDT and CDR2 is YNNKEL (reference sequence). V dropped 1 base and J dropped 5; count of bases not matched to a gene: 3. The CDR3 runs to 15 residues. In DNA form, the CDR3 reads TGTGCCAGCAGCCAAGTTAGCGGGGTTACCGGGGAGCTGTTTTTT. Translated: CASSQVSGVTGELFF.

This clonotype was seen many times. The V gene is TRBV6-1, the J gene TRBJ2-7; a possible D gene is TRBD1 (6 bases). The ends were cut back, 7 bases at V and 3 bases at J, with 16 bases in the middle. Germline CDR1 reads MNHNS; CDR2 reads SASEGT. The CDR3 is made up of 14 amino acids. The CDR3 DNA reads TGTGCCAGCACCCAGCAGGACAGTCGCTACGAGCAGTACTTC. This encodes CASTQQDSRYEQYF.

This rearrangement joins TRBV10-2 to TRBJ2-3, with D possibly being TRBD2 (6 bases). CDR1 and CDR2 from the germline V gene are WSHSY and SAAADI. V lost 4 bases and J 8 bases, leaving 19 bases between the germline ends. The length of the CDR3 is 15 residues. In DNA form, the CDR3 reads TGCGCCAGCAGTGGAGAGGGAGGAAGACACAGTACGCAGTATTTT. It encodes CASSGEGGRHSTQYF.

This clonotype came up a few times. The chain combines TRBV6-2 or TRBV6-3 with TRBJ2-2; D is unresolved. Trimming pared 3 bases from V and 6 bases from J, leaving 2 bases between. This CDR3 contains 11 residues. Germline V lookup: CDR1 MNHEY, CDR2 SVGEGT. CDR3 in DNA: TGTGCCAGCAGTTATCCCGGGGAGCTGTTTTTT. This translates into CASSYPGELFF.

The sample holds a few counts of this clonotype. This chain connects TRBV7-2 to TRBJ1-3; D gene uncertain. V was pared by 0 bases and J by 7 bases, with 7 bases between. This CDR3 is built from 13 residues. Germline V gene sequence: CDR1 SGHTA, CDR2 FQGNSA. CDR3 DNA sequence: TGTGCCAGCAGCTTAGCGCATGGGAACACCATATATTTT. It encodes CASSLAHGNTIYF.

This clonotype was seen a few times. The chain has TRBV25-1 and TRBJ1-1, with 8 bases identical to TRBD1. The CDR3 is 14 residues long. The V and J ends lost 4 bases and 0 bases, in that order; junction bases with no gene match: 1. Germline CDR1 MGHDK, CDR2 SYGVNS. DNA for the CDR3: TGTGCCAGCAGTGGGACAGGGATGAACACTGAAGCTTTCTTT. Amino acid sequence: CASSGTGMNTEAFF.

There are a few counts of this clonotype. V usage is TRBV7-2 and J usage is TRBJ1-6, with no clear D. Per the germline V gene, CDR1 is SGHTA and CDR2 is FQGNSA. CDR3 length: 15 residues. V was pared by 1 base and J by 8 bases, with 12 bases between. CDR3 sequence: CASSLENPIYSPLHF. The CDR3 DNA reads TGTGCCAGCAGCTTAGAGAACCCAATTTATTCACCCCTCCACTTT.